The 15 T cell receptor beta chains presented below share a single source sample, sequenced in a study of early T cells in non-severe SARS-CoV-2 infection. TCRdb re-derived calls from the 5' RACE reads in MiXCR, one entry per CDR3 protein. The sample carries about 30,000 distinct CDR3 sequences, roughly 4.6% recorded once. The sample here was whole blood, taken at baseline. These receptor sequences come from an adult who was a healthcare worker with PCR-confirmed SARS-CoV-2 infection or an uninfected control (not recorded which).

The rearrangement links TRBV10-2 to TRBJ2-1; the match to TRBD2 covers 9 bases. J was trimmed by 7 bases and V by 2 bases; bases with no gene match: 9. The CDR3 length is 16 residues. The germline V gene encodes CDR1 WSHSY and CDR2 SAAADI. The CDR3 sequence is CASSEDLGGRANEQFF. CDR3 sequence (DNA): TGCGCCAGCAGTGAGGATTTAGGCGGGAGGGCAAATGAGCAGTTCTTC.

The V call is TRBV5-1, the J call TRBJ2-1, with 8 bases identical to TRBD2. The CDR3 loop spans 16 amino acids. The ends lost 1 base at V and 6 bases at J; junction bases unmatched: 9. Germline V gene sequence: CDR1 SGHRS, CDR2 YFSETQ. DNA for the CDR3: TGCGCCAGCAGCTTGTACGGGACTAGGCAGAGCAATGAGCAGTTCTTC. Translating it yields CASSLYGTRQSNEQFF.

This clonotype occurred many times. The rearrangement joins TRBV10-3 to TRBJ2-7, with 7 bases that match TRBD1. Per germline, CDR1 ENHRY and CDR2 SYGVKD. The V gene end was trimmed by 7 bases and the J gene end by 4 bases; junction bases not matched to a gene: 7. The length of the CDR3 is 13 residues. The CDR3, as DNA: TGTGCCATCAAGGGGGCCGCTTTATACGAGCAGTACTTC. Translated, it gives CAIKGAALYEQYF.

This clonotype appeared many times. V usage is TRBV4-1 and J usage is TRBJ1-4; D is unclear. Germline assignment: CDR1 MGHRA and CDR2 YSYEKL. V was cut by 6 bases and J by 4 bases, with 18 bases left in between. CDR3 length: 16 amino acids. CDR3 DNA: TGCGCCAGCAGTCTACCTTCGCTGTATTTTAATGAAAAACTGTTTTTT. Translating it yields CASSLPSLYFNEKLFF.

There are a few counts of this clonotype. The genes are TRBV7-8 and TRBJ2-7; TRBD2 is a possible D gene (6 bases). This CDR3 is 12 amino acids long. Looked up from germline, CDR1 is SGHVS and CDR2 is FQNEAQ. Trimming took 2 bases from V and 4 from J, leaving 6 bases between them. The CDR3 DNA reads as TGTGCCAGCAGCTTAAGCGGGTACGAGCAGTACTTC. Encoded protein: CASSLSGYEQYF. Variable domain in full (rest from reference TRBV7-8 and TRBJ2-7): GAGVSQSPRYKVAKRGQDVALRCDPISGHVSLFWYQQALGQGPEFLTYFQNEAQLDKSGLPSDRFFAERPEGSVSTLKIQRTQQEDSAVYLCASSLSGYEQYFGPGTRLTVT.

This clonotype was found many times. CDR3 sequence (DNA): TGTGCCAGCAGCTTGGAAGGGGAGACTGAAGCTTTCTTT. This codes for CASSLEGETEAFF. This chain uses TRBV5-5 with TRBJ1-1; D might be TRBD1 (5 bases). The CDR3 sequence is 13 residues long. V lost 0 bases and J lost 5, with 8 bases in between. The V gene's germline CDR1 is SGHKS and CDR2 YYEKEE (reference sequence).

This clonotype was observed many times. The chain employs TRBV5-1 and TRBJ2-7, with 7 bases identical to TRBD1. This CDR3 has 14 amino acids. Germline V gives CDR1 SGHRS, CDR2 YFSETQ. The ends lost 4 bases at V and 3 bases at J; junction bases unmatched: 7. The CDR3 sequence: CASSAWGQIYEQYF. CDR3 nucleotides: TGCGCCAGCAGCGCTTGGGGACAGATCTACGAGCAGTACTTC. The variable domain in full, completed from reference TRBV5-1 and TRBJ2-7, reads KAGVTQTPRYLIKTRGQQVTLSCSPISGHRSVSWYQQTPGQGLQFLFEYFSETQRNKGNFPGRFSGRQFSNSRSEMNVSTLELGDSALYLCASSAWGQIYEQYFGPGTRLTVT.

This clonotype was seen repeatedly, ten times or more. The V and J genes are TRBV29-1 and TRBJ1-2, with D hard to call. The germline V and J ends were trimmed by 7 bases and 7 bases, with 22 bases remaining between them. This CDR3 has 14 amino acids. CDR1 and CDR2 from the germline V gene are SQVTM and ANQGSEA. This CDR3 reads CSGTLLAGEGGYTF. The CDR3 DNA reads TGCAGCGGGACCCTTTTGGCAGGCGAGGGTGGCTACACCTTC.

This clonotype was seen repeatedly, ten times or more. V is TRBV12-3 or TRBV12-4 and J is TRBJ2-3; the match to TRBD2 covers 8 bases. After removal of 9 bases from V and 1 base from J, the junction contained 9 bases not matched to a gene. CDR3 length: 15 residues. The CDR3 nucleotides are TGTGCCAGTTCCCCAGGGCGGGGGGGCACAGATACGCAGTATTTT. Amino acids: CASSPGRGGTDTQYF.

Ten or more counts support this clonotype. The V call is TRBV3-2, the J call TRBJ2-3; the listed D gene, TRBD1, was not tested against the DNA. TRBV3-2 is reported as a pseudogene. The CDR3 has 13 amino acids. The CDR3 DNA follows: TGTGCCAGCAGCCAAGTCCCGGCAGATACGCAGTATTTT. Amino acid sequence: CASSQVPADTQYF.

This clonotype was counted many times. The chain has TRBV6-6 and TRBJ2-7; 9 positions match TRBD2. The V segment lost 4 bases and the J segment 0 bases; nucleotides outside the gene matches: 1. Germline CDR1 and CDR2: MNHNY and SVGAGI (reference sequence). The CDR3 is made up of 14 amino acids. Written as DNA, the CDR3 is TGTGCCAGCAGTTGGACTAGCGTCTCCTACGAGCAGTACTTC. This encodes CASSWTSVSYEQYF.

A few counts support this clonotype. J is TRBJ1-2 and V is TRBV12-3 or TRBV12-4; the D is unclear. V gave up 6 bases and J gave up 0 bases, with 11 bases separating them. CDR3 size: 14 residues. The CDR3: CASSWAYSNYGYTF. The CDR3 DNA reads as TGTGCCAGCAGCTGGGCATACTCTAACTATGGCTACACCTTC.

In this sample, this clonotype turned up a few times. The chain combines TRBV29-1 with TRBJ1-6; unclear D gene. The CDR3 has 13 amino acids. The germline V gene has CDR1 SQVTM and CDR2 ANQGSEA. V lost 5 bases and J lost 5, with 10 bases in between. The CDR3 bases are TGCAGCGTTCGTAGGAATGATAATTCACCCCTCCACTTT. Amino acids: CSVRRNDNSPLHF.

V gene TRBV29-1 combines with J gene TRBJ2-6; 10 bases align to TRBD1. Germline CDR1 and CDR2: SQVTM and ANQGSEA. The length of the CDR3 is 16 residues. J gave up 0 bases and V 4 bases, and 3 bases lay outside the gene matches. The CDR3 region has the DNA TGCAGCGTTGTCGGGACAGGGGTCTCTGGGGCCAACGTCCTGACTTTC. Amino acid sequence: CSVVGTGVSGANVLTF.

This clonotype was recorded at least ten times. V and J are TRBV7-9 and TRBJ2-1; D possibly corresponds to TRBD1 (5 bases). CDR1 SEHNR and CDR2 FQNEAQ come from the germline V gene (reference sequence). This CDR3 has 13 residues. Trimming stripped 4 bases from V and 8 bases from J, with 12 bases between. CDR3 loop: CASSSQGRDEQFF. In DNA, the CDR3 is TGTGCCAGCAGCTCCCAGGGTAGGGATGAGCAGTTCTTC.